A selection of T cell receptor beta chains follows, all from one sample in a study of T cells after yellow fever vaccination. TCRdb analysed the 5' RACE reads with MiXCR anew, one entry per CDR3 protein. The sample shows roughly 500,000 distinct CDR3 sequences, 15% to 20% of them seen only once. The sample consisted of PBMCs, taken 15 days after the yellow fever booster vaccination. The receptors stem from a man aged 25-40 years who received the YFV17D yellow fever vaccine. Each CDR3 is given with its conserved first and last residue. D genes are given only for firm matches. Size is stated for part of the rows, as once, few or many counts, or as a class when the clone is expanded.

TRBD1	TRBV29-1	.	TRBJ2-3	CSVEAVGIGQGRF	TGCAGCGTTGAAGCAGTGGGAATCGGACAGGGCCGTTTT
.	TRBV6-2/TRBV6-3	few	TRBJ1-1	CASSYGKSGTEAFF	TGTGCCAGCAGTTACGGGAAGTCTGGAACTGAAGCTTTCTTT
.	TRBV6-5	few	TRBJ2-5	CASSYRPREAQYF	TGTGCCAGCAGTTACCGGCCAAGGGAGGCCCAGTACTTC
.	TRBV7-9	many	TRBJ1-4	CASSSGATNEKLFF	TGTGCCAGCAGCTCGGGTGCAACTAATGAAAAACTGTTTTTT
TRBD2	TRBV20-1	.	TRBJ2-7	CSASTSGRANEQYF	TGCAGTGCTTCTACTAGCGGGAGAGCGAACGAGCAGTACTTC
.	TRBV7-3	.	TRBJ2-1	CASSYHKAGVNEQFF	TGTGCCAGCAGCTACCATAAAGCTGGAGTAAATGAGCAGTTCTTC
.	TRBV5-1	.	TRBJ1-6	CASSLEGRKDSPLHF	TGCGCCAGCAGCTTGGAAGGAAGAAAAGATTCACCCCTCCACTTT
.	TRBV18	few	TRBJ2-3	CASSQNGLTNTDTQYF	TGTGCCAGCTCACAAAACGGACTAACCAACACAGATACGCAGTATTTT
.	TRBV4-3	few	TRBJ2-5	CASSRTPGYQETQYF	TGCGCCAGCAGCCGAACCCCTGGGTACCAAGAGACCCAGTACTTC
.	TRBV15	.	TRBJ2-3	CATSRDISDTQYF	TGTGCCACCAGCAGGGATATTTCAGATACGCAGTATTTT
.	TRBV20-1	.	TRBJ2-7	CSASRGDLYEQYF	TGCAGTGCTTCCCGCGGCGACCTCTACGAGCAGTACTTC
.	TRBV7-2	.	TRBJ2-7	CASRTGGDTYEQYF	TGTGCCAGCAGGACGGGGGGCGACACCTACGAGCAGTACTTC
TRBD1	TRBV6-2/TRBV6-3	.	TRBJ2-7	CARIGTAKTYEQYF	TGTGCCAGGATCGGGACAGCGAAAACCTACGAGCAGTACTTC
.	TRBV7-8	.	TRBJ2-7	CASSSYQGRHEQYF	TGTGCCAGCAGCTCATACCAGGGTCGCCACGAGCAGTACTTC
.	TRBV6-1	few	TRBJ2-1	CASSELGPSYNEQFF	TGTGCCAGCAGTGAACTCGGGCCCAGTTACAATGAGCAGTTCTTC
.	TRBV29-1	few	TRBJ2-5	CSVRGTEETQYF	TGCAGCGTTCGGGGGACAGAAGAGACCCAGTACTTC
.	TRBV18	.	TRBJ2-1	CASSPRREVDEQFF	TGTGCCAGCTCACCAAGGAGGGAGGTGGATGAGCAGTTCTTC
.	TRBV30	.	TRBJ1-1	CAWTLGLNTEAFF	TGTGCCTGGACCCTGGGATTGAACACTGAAGCTTTCTTT
TRBD1	TRBV24-1	few	TRBJ2-1	CATSDFRQGVNYNEQFF	TGTGCCACCAGTGATTTCCGACAGGGGGTGAACTACAATGAGCAGTTCTTC
TRBD2	TRBV7-2	.	TRBJ2-1	CASSLAVTSGGYNEQFF	TGTGCCAGCAGCTTAGCCGTTACTAGCGGAGGCTACAATGAGCAGTTCTTC
.	TRBV7-9	.	TRBJ1-4	CASSSPRGTNEKLIF	TGTGCCAGCAGCTCACCCAGGGGAACTAATGAAAAACTGATTTTT
.	TRBV29-1	.	TRBJ2-7	CSVSGTRSAYEQYF	TGCAGCGTTTCCGGGACCCGGAGTGCCTACGAGCAGTACTTC
TRBD1	TRBV5-5	.	TRBJ1-5	CASSLEFVGGGQPQHF	TGTGCCAGCAGCTTGGAGTTCGTAGGGGGCGGGCAGCCCCAGCATTTT